This TCR beta chain was sequenced in a study of blood T cell repertoires in COVID-19. For the study at large: Specimens from acute and convalescent COVID-19 originated in the United States, Italy and Spain.

This CDR3 contains 14 residues. V lost 0 bases to trimming and J lost 6 bases; unmatched junction nucleotides: 4. Germline loops: CDR1 SGDLS, CDR2 YYNGEE. Participant-reported clinical history was the basis for cohort assignment. Original processing methods: By means of reference gene primer amplification, nucleated cell counts were estimated. Here immunoSEQ multiplex PCR was the method, and the copy in TCRdb shows in-frame clones only, minus some. The D gene and trimming were derived from the DNA, and the V and J assignments and clone size from that table. The data contain about 430,000 clones, 70% to 90% of them singletons.

This receptor was identified in a woman between 18 and 29 years old who had been exposed to COVID-19. The chain joins TRBV9 to TRBJ2-7, with 9 bases lining up with TRBD1. The specimen was PBMCs or T cells enriched from blood (not recorded which). CDR3 protein: CASSVVGQGGEQYF. CDR3 coding DNA: TGTGCCAGCAGCGTAGTGGGACAGGGAGGCGAGCAGTACTTC.